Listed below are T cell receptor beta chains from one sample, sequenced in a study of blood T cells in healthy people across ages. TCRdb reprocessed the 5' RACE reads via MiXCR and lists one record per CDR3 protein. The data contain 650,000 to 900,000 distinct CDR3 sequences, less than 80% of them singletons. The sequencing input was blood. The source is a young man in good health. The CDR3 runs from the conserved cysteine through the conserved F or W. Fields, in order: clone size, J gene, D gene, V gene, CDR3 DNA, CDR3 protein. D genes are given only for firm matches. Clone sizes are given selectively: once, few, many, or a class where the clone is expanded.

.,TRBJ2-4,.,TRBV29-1,TGCAGCGTTGACCGGGTTAGGGCCTCCGCCAAAAACATTCAGTACTTC,CSVDRVRASAKNIQYF
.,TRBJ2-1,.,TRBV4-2,TGTGCCAGCAGCCAAGAAGGTTCTTACGCGGCCTACAATGAGCAGTTCTTC,CASSQEGSYAAYNEQFF
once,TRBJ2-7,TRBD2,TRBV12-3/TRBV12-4,TGTGCCAGCAGGGCTAGCGGGGGCTACGAGCAGTACTTC,CASRASGGYEQYF
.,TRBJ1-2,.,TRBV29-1,TGCAGCGAGGACCCGAAGGCCCTCACATATGGCTACACCTTC,CSEDPKALTYGYTF
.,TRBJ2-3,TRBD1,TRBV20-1,TGCAGTGCTACCGGGACAGAAGCCACAGATACGCAGTATTTT,CSATGTEATDTQYF
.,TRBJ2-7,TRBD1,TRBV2,TGTGCCACCGGGGACAGTTCAGCCCACGAGCAGTACTTC,CATGDSSAHEQYF
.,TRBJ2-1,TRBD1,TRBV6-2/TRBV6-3,TGTGCCAGCAGACGACAGGGGTCGAACAATGAGCAGTTCTTC,CASRRQGSNNEQFF
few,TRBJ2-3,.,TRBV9,TGTGCCAGCAGCGTAGGCGGGCTCTACACAGATACGCAGTATTTT,CASSVGGLYTDTQYF
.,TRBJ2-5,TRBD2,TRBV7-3,TGTGCCAGCAGCTTAGGCGGGGGGTTCCAAGAGACCCAGTACTTC,CASSLGGGFQETQYF
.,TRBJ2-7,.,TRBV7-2,TGTGCCAGCAGTAGTGACGGCTACGAGCAGTACTTC,CASSSDGYEQYF
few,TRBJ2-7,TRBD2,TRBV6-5,TGTGCCAGTACTAGCGGGGATATTAGCTCCTACGAGCAGTACTTC,CASTSGDISSYEQYF
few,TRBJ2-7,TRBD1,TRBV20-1,TGCAGTGCCCGGGACAGTTCCCTCTCCTACGAGCAGTACTTC,CSARDSSLSYEQYF
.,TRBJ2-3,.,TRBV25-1,TGTGCCAGCAGTGTCCAAAATACGCAGTATTTT,CASSVQNTQYF
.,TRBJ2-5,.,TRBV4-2,TGTGCCAGCAGCCAAGAGGGGACCCCCTGGGGTGAGCAGTACTTC,CASSQEGTPWGEQYF
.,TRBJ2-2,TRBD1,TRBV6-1,TGTGCCAGCAGTGATCCTGGGACAGGGGAGCGTGGGGAGCTGTTTTTT,CASSDPGTGERGELFF
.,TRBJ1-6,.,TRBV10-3,TGTGCCATCAGTGTTGGAACAGGGAATTCACCCCTCCACTTT,CAISVGTGNSPLHF
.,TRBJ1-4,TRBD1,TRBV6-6,TGTGCCAGCAGTTATACTCCGGGACAGTTTAATGAAAAACTGTTTTTT,CASSYTPGQFNEKLFF
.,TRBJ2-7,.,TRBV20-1,TGCAGTGCTAGAGATCCTGAGCGGTACTACGAGCAGTACTTC,CSARDPERYYEQYF
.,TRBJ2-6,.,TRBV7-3,TGTGCCAGCAGCCAGCCATCTGGGGCCAACGTCCTGACTTTC,CASSQPSGANVLTF
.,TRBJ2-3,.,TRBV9,TGTGCCAGCAGCGATAGACCCGGGGATACGCAGTATTTT,CASSDRPGDTQYF
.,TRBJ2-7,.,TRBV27,TGTGCCAGCAGTTTATGGCCGACAATTTACGAGCAGTACTTC,CASSLWPTIYEQYF
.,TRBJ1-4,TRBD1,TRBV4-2,TGTGCCAGCAGCCAACCCGGGACAGGTCATGAAAAACTGTTTTTT,CASSQPGTGHEKLFF
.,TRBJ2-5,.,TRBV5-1,TGCGCCAGCAGCTTGGCGGAGGGGGTAGAGACCCAGTACTTC,CASSLAEGVETQYF
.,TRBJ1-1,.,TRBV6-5,TGTGCCAGCAGTTACTCGATGGTCAGCACTGAAGCTTTCTTT,CASSYSMVSTEAFF
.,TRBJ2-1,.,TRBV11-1,TGTGCCAGCAGCTTCGGGGAAATAGAGCAGTTCTTC,CASSFGEIEQFF
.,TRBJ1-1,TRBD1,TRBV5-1,TGCGCCAGCAGCTCTACTCACAGGGGGAACACTGAAGCTTTCTTT,CASSSTHRGNTEAFF
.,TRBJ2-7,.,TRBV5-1,TGCGCCAGCAGCTTAGGGCCCCCAGGGGCATCCGAGCAGTACTTC,CASSLGPPGASEQYF
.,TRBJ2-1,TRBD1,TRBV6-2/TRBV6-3,TGTGCCAGCAGTTACGCCAGGGGGCAATGGGGTGAGCAGTTCTTC,CASSYARGQWGEQFF
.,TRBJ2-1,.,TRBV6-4,TGTGCCAGCAGTGACTTAGGTTCGGATGAGCAGTTCTTC,CASSDLGSDEQFF
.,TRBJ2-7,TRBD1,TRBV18,TGTGCCAGCTCACCATCTCTCTCACAGGGGGCCTACGAGCAGTACTTC,CASSPSLSQGAYEQYF
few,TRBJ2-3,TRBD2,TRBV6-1,TGTGCCAGCAGTGAGGAGCGGGGGAGCACAGATACGCAGTATTTT,CASSEERGSTDTQYF
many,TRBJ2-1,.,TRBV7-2,TGTGCCAGCAGCTTAAGACTGGGGGGCTACAATGAGCAGTTCTTC,CASSLRLGGYNEQFF
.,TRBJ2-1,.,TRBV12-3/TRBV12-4,TGTGCCAGCAGACGCGGGACCCCGAGGGATGAGCAGTTCTTC,CASRRGTPRDEQFF
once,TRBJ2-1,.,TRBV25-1,TGTGCCAGCAGTGAATGGAAGAGGGTACATGAGCAGTTCTTC,CASSEWKRVHEQFF
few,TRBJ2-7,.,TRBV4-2,TGTGCCAGCAGCCAGGGGGGACAAGCGTACGAGCAGAACTTC,CASSQGGQAYEQNF
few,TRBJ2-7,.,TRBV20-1,TGCAGTGCTAAAGCCGACCATCTCAACGAGCAGTACTTC,CSAKADHLNEQYF
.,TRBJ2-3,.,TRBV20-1,TGCAGTGCTAGGGGGGCCTCTAGCACAGATACGCAGTATTTT,CSARGASSTDTQYF